The following is a T cell receptor (beta chain) sequence with its context. This specimen belongs to a study of T cell changes during pregnancy in multiple sclerosis. The protocol was immunoSEQ multiplex PCR, while the TCRdb copy is restricted to in-frame clones and leaves out a portion. Of about 69,000 clones detected, roughly 90% appear once; the ten largest clones hold about 0.27%. Trimming took 2 bases from V and 2 from J, leaving 14 bases between them. Germline values: CDR1 MGHRA, CDR2 YSYEKL. The length of the CDR3 is 16 residues. Sequencing was performed on CD4+ T cells from peripheral blood mononuclear cells, taken in the third trimester of pregnancy. The clonotype was recovered from a female donor in good health, enrolled as a control in a pregnancy study. The V gene is TRBV4-1, the J gene TRBJ2-3; maybe TRBD1 (6 bases). CDR3 amino acids: CASSQQTGFITDTQYF. CDR3 in DNA: TGCGCCAGCAGCCAACAAACAGGGTTCATCACAGATACGCAGTATTTT.